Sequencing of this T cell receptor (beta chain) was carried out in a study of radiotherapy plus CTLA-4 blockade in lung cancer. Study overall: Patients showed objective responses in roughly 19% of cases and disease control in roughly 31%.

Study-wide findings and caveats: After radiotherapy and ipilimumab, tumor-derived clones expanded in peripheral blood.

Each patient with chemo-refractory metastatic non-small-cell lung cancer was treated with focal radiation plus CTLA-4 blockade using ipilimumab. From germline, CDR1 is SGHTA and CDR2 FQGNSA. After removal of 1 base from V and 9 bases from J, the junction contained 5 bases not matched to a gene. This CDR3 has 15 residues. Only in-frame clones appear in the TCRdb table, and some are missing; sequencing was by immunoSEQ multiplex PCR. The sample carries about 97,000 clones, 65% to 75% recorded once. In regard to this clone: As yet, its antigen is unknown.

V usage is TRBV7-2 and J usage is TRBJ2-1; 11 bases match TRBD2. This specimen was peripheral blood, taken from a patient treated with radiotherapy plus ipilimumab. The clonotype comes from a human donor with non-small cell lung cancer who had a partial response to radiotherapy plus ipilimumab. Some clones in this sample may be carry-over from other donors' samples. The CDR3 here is CASSLGSGGAGEQFF. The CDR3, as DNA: TGTGCCAGCAGCTTAGGTAGCGGGGGGGCCGGTGAGCAGTTCTTC.